This is a list of T cell receptor beta chains from one sample in a study of response to subunit inactivated influenza vaccine. From the RT-PCR reads, TCRdb called clonotypes with MiXCR, one entry per CDR3 protein. Among over 750,000 distinct CDR3 sequences listed, around 21% were seen once. The starting material was PBMCs from blood, obtained about 5 days after vaccination. These TCRs come from a man aged 45-60 years who received an inactivated influenza vaccine. The CDR3 runs from the conserved cysteine through the conserved F or W. D genes are given only for firm matches. The listing skips clone size in some rows; elsewhere it reads once, few, many or a size class.

cdr3_aa	cdr3_nt	clone_size	v_call	d_call	j_call
CSARLGGVGQFF	TGCAGTGCTAGACTGGGGGGGGTCGGTCAGTTCTTC	many	TRBV20-1	TRBD2	TRBJ2-1
CASSLGQGAVYEQYF	TGTGCCAGCAGTCTCGGACAGGGGGCGGTTTACGAGCAGTACTTC	many	TRBV12-3/TRBV12-4	TRBD1	TRBJ2-7
CASNRQGQETQYF	TGCGCCAGCAACAGACAGGGCCAAGAGACCCAGTACTTC	many	TRBV5-1	TRBD1	TRBJ2-5
CSARPGQGASTDTQYF	TGCAGTGCTAGACCGGGACAGGGGGCTAGCACAGATACGCAGTATTTT	.	TRBV20-1	TRBD1	TRBJ2-3
CASSSSSGPGNTIYF	TGCGCCAGCAGCTCGAGCTCCGGGCCTGGAAACACCATATATTTT	.	TRBV5-1	.	TRBJ1-3
CASSQDTTSSYNEQFF	TGTGCCAGCAGCCAAGATACTACCTCCTCCTACAATGAGCAGTTCTTC	once	TRBV4-2	.	TRBJ2-1
CASSLHDSGYGYTF	TGTGCCAGCAGCCTGCATGACAGCGGCTATGGCTACACCTTC	.	TRBV14	.	TRBJ1-2
CASTEPGLEGTDTQYF	TGTGCCAGCACCGAGCCGGGACTAGAGGGCACAGATACGCAGTATTTT	.	TRBV12-3/TRBV12-4	TRBD2	TRBJ2-3
CASSQDWTDNYGYTF	TGTGCCAGCAGCCAAGATTGGACCGATAACTATGGCTACACCTTC	.	TRBV4-2	.	TRBJ1-2
CACRRRGSLDTQYF	TGTGCCTGCAGGAGAAGGGGGTCTTTAGATACGCAGTATTTT	.	TRBV12-3/TRBV12-4	.	TRBJ2-3
CASIGRVTDTQYF	TGTGCCAGCATTGGCAGAGTAACAGATACGCAGTATTTT	.	TRBV2	.	TRBJ2-3
CASSRTLAASTDTQYF	TGTGCCAGCAGTCGCACCCTAGCGGCTAGCACAGATACGCAGTATTTT	.	TRBV27	TRBD2	TRBJ2-3
CASSLGRGEGYSEAFF	TGTGCCAGCAGCTTAGGTCGCGGGGAGGGGTATTCTGAAGCTTTCTTT	.	TRBV11-2	.	TRBJ1-1
CASSLDAGTGELFF	TGTGCCAGCAGCTTAGACGCAGGGACCGGGGAGCTGTTTTTT	.	TRBV7-6	.	TRBJ2-2
CSARVPKENTEAFF	TGCAGTGCTAGAGTGCCGAAAGAGAACACTGAAGCTTTCTTT	.	TRBV20-1	.	TRBJ1-1
CAATRGRNYGYTF	TGTGCCGCCACACGGGGGCGTAACTATGGCTACACCTTC	.	TRBV28	.	TRBJ1-2
CAWSVGGNSNQPQHF	TGTGCCTGGAGTGTTGGGGGAAATAGCAATCAGCCCCAGCATTTT	.	TRBV30	.	TRBJ1-5
CSANPGRSSSGYYGYTF	TGCAGTGCGAATCCGGGACGCTCATCCTCGGGGTACTATGGCTACACCTTC	.	TRBV20-1	.	TRBJ1-2
CASSRGYNAEAFF	TGTGCCAGCAGTCGCGGGTACAACGCTGAAGCTTTCTTT	.	TRBV27	.	TRBJ1-1
CASNRPGQGVPGELFF	TGTGCCAGCAATAGACCGGGACAGGGAGTTCCCGGGGAGCTGTTTTTT	few	TRBV6-1	TRBD1	TRBJ2-2
CASSSAGDSYNEQFF	TGCGCCAGCAGCTCCGCAGGAGACTCCTACAATGAGCAGTTCTTC	.	TRBV5-1	.	TRBJ2-1
CASSLGPGGTYNEQFF	TGCGCCAGCAGCTTGGGTCCTGGGGGCACCTACAATGAGCAGTTCTTC	.	TRBV5-1	.	TRBJ2-1
CASSSLDRDLYF	TGTGCCAGCAGCTCCTTGGACAGGGATCTGTACTTC	few	TRBV7-9	TRBD1	TRBJ2-7
CAIRGTENIQYF	TGTGCCATCAGAGGGACGGAGAACATTCAGTACTTC	many	TRBV10-3	.	TRBJ2-4
CASSSDLSGANVLTF	TGTGCCAGCAGTTCCGACCTCTCTGGGGCCAACGTCCTGACTTTC	.	TRBV7-9	.	TRBJ2-6
CASSVATGGLDTQYF	TGTGCCAGCAGCGTAGCTACAGGGGGGTTGGATACGCAGTATTTT	.	TRBV9	TRBD1	TRBJ2-3
CASSLNSHEQYF	TGCGCCAGCAGCTTAAACAGCCACGAGCAGTACTTC	many	TRBV5-1	.	TRBJ2-7
CSAGRGAEETQYF	TGCAGTGCCGGGAGGGGGGCAGAAGAGACCCAGTACTTC	.	TRBV20-1	TRBD2	TRBJ2-5
CASSARTGANYGYTF	TGTGCCAGCAGCGCGAGGACAGGAGCTAACTATGGCTACACCTTC	few	TRBV7-9	TRBD1	TRBJ1-2
CATSRGVSGELFF	TGTGCCACCAGCAGAGGGGTATCTGGGGAGCTGTTTTTT	many	TRBV15	.	TRBJ2-2
CASSFNPWGQDDNEQFF	TGTGCCAGCAGTTTCAATCCATGGGGACAGGATGACAATGAGCAGTTCTTC	.	TRBV6-2/TRBV6-3	TRBD1	TRBJ2-1
CASSYRKGTSGVYEQYF	TGTGCCAGCAGTTACAGAAAAGGGACTAGCGGGGTCTACGAGCAGTACTTC	.	TRBV27	TRBD2	TRBJ2-7
CASSLGVLTQYF	TGTGCCAGCAGCTTAGGGGTGTTGACCCAGTACTTC	.	TRBV11-2	.	TRBJ2-5
CAIAAGGKRADTQYF	TGTGCCATAGCAGCGGGGGGGAAAAGGGCAGATACGCAGTATTTT	few	TRBV10-3	TRBD2	TRBJ2-3
CASSRRLTSTDTQYF	TGTGCCAGCAGCCGCAGACTGACTAGCACAGATACGCAGTATTTT	few	TRBV6-2/TRBV6-3	.	TRBJ2-3
CASSQNSGRLYEQYF	TGTGCCAGCAGCCAGAACTCGGGACGGCTCTACGAGCAGTACTTC	.	TRBV7-2	.	TRBJ2-7
CSVETAGGVTGELFF	TGCAGCGTTGAAACAGCGGGAGGGGTCACCGGGGAGCTGTTTTTT	once	TRBV29-1	TRBD2	TRBJ2-2
CASSPRGINQPQHF	TGTGCCAGCAGTCCCAGGGGGATCAATCAGCCCCAGCATTTT	few	TRBV21-1	.	TRBJ1-5
CAAGQGNTGELFF	TGTGCCGCCGGACAGGGGAACACCGGGGAGCTGTTTTTT	.	TRBV10-3	TRBD1	TRBJ2-2
CASSQGIYPLHF	TGCGCCAGCAGCCAAGGGATCTATCCCCTCCACTTT	.	TRBV4-1	.	TRBJ1-6
CASSLVQGANYGYTF	TGTGCCAGCAGCTTGGTACAGGGGGCTAACTATGGCTACACCTTC	few	TRBV7-9	TRBD1	TRBJ1-2
CASSKASEASTDTQYF	TGTGCCAGCAGCAAAGCGTCTGAAGCTAGCACAGATACGCAGTATTTT	few	TRBV21-1	.	TRBJ2-3